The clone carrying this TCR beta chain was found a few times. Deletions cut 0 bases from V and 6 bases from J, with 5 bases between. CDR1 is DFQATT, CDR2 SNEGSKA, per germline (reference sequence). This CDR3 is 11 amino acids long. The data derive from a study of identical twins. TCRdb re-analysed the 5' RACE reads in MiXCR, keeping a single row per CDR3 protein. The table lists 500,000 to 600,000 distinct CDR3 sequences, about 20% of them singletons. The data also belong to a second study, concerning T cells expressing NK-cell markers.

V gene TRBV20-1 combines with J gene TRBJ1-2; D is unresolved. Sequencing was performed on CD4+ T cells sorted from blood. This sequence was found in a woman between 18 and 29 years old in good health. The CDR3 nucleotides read TGCAGTGCTAGAGATCGCCATGGCTACACCTTC. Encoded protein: CSARDRHGYTF.